This TCR beta chain derives from a study of blood T cell repertoires in COVID-19. Study-wide background: Nucleic acid was either cDNA or gDNA, and it came from T cells, B-cell-depleted T cells, or PBMCs.

Generated by immunoSEQ multiplex PCR, the TCRdb table keeps only in-frame clones and is missing some. This table holds 230,000 or so clones, approximately 84% found once. The CDR3 covers 15 residues. V was trimmed by 3 bases and J by 2 bases, leaving 8 bases between them. The germline V gene encodes CDR1 LNHDA and CDR2 SQIVND (reference sequence). This receptor was taken from a man in his fifties or sixties with active or convalescent COVID-19. The chain recombines TRBV19 with TRBJ1-6; D is unresolved. Sequencing used peripheral blood. CDR3 amino acids: CASSIEGTYNSPLHF. The CDR3 DNA sequence: TGTGCCAGTAGTATTGAGGGAACCTATAATTCACCCCTCCACTTT.